Below, 7 T cell receptor beta chains from the same sample are listed, as sequenced in a study of vaccination and CD4 T cells after COVID-19 (dated by TCRdb to between 2022 and 2023). The treatment or condition label of this sample denotes: approximately 11-day PBMC culture with coronavirus spike peptide pools or control peptides (ViraFEST assay). For these TCRs, the target antigens are not known. The receptor library was made with PCR. The sequencer listed for this sample is Illumina iSeq 100. TCR sequencing of DNA from cultured CD4+ T cells used the Oncomine TCR Beta short-read assay at the Johns Hopkins FTIC core. TCRdb trimmed public reads at Q25 via fastp, called clones via MiXCR and kept in-frame beta chains. For every CDR3 protein sequence, its rows merge into one entry that carries the most common genes and DNA. Recorded for this sample are over 15,000 distinct CDR3 sequences; around 49% of them occurred a single time. Approximately 4% of the sample belongs to the ten largest clones.

What was sequenced was CD4+ T cells from blood, cultured in vitro. The source is a human donor who had recovered from COVID-19.

This clonotype was detected a few times. This chain joins TRBV2 and TRBJ1-5; D may be TRBD1 (6 bases). This CDR3 region has 13 residues. The V gene lost 4 bases and the J gene lost 5 bases, with 9 bases spanning the gap. The V gene's germline CDR1 is SNHLY and CDR2 FYNNEI. CDR3 sequence reads: CASSARGYQPQHF. The CDR3 nucleotides read TGTGCCAGCAGTGCCAGGGGATATCAGCCCCAGCATTTT.

This clonotype turned up a few times. The chain uses TRBV20-1 and TRBJ1-1; 9 bases are a match to TRBD1. The ends lost 6 bases at V and 5 bases at J; junction bases unmatched: 7. This CDR3 has 13 amino acids. Per germline, CDR1 DFQATT and CDR2 SNEGSKA (reference sequence). CDR3: CSANRGRKTEAFF. The CDR3 bases are TGCAGTGCCAACAGGGGGCGAAAAACTGAAGCTTTCTTT.

The chain has TRBV6-1 and TRBJ2-4; D unclear. This CDR3 is 15 amino acids long. CDR1 is MNHNS, CDR2 SASEGT, per germline. Trimming shortened V by 5 bases and J by 1 base, and 12 bases separated the two germline ends. In DNA, the CDR3 is TGTGCCAGCAGTCCCCCATGGCCGGCCAAAAACATTCAGTACTTC. The encoded protein is CASSPPWPAKNIQYF.

This sequence joins TRBV7-9 and TRBJ2-1; D is unresolved. The germline V gene encodes CDR1 SEHNR and CDR2 FQNEAQ (reference sequence). Trimming pared 5 bases from V and 3 bases from J, leaving 14 bases between. CDR3 length equals 15 residues. The chain's CDR3 is CASSLGYGDYNEQFF. The CDR3 bases are TGTGCCAGCAGCCTGGGGTACGGCGACTACAATGAGCAGTTCTTC.

V usage is TRBV12-3 or TRBV12-4 and J usage is TRBJ2-1, with 7 bases matching TRBD2. This CDR3 region has 14 residues. Trimming removed 3 bases from V and 6 bases from J; junction bases left unmatched: 5. Here the CDR3 DNA reads TGTGCCAGCAGTTTTCGACTAGCCTCCAATGAGCAGTTCTTC. It encodes CASSFRLASNEQFF.

The chain couples TRBV20-1 to TRBJ2-3, with D unresolved. The germline CDR1 and CDR2 sequences are DFQATT and SNEGSKA (reference sequence). The CDR3 sequence is 12 residues long. Trimming stripped 6 bases from V and 0 bases from J, with 7 bases between. The CDR3 DNA is TGCAGTGCCGAGGAAAGCACAGATACGCAGTATTTT. It translates to CSAEESTDTQYF.

The chain's CDR3 is CSARGPGLGHTDTQYF. CDR3 in DNA: TGCAGTGCTAGGGGGCCAGGACTAGGGCACACAGATACGCAGTATTTT. This rearrangement joins TRBV20-1 to TRBJ2-3, with 7 positions matching TRBD2. Per the germline V gene, CDR1 is DFQATT and CDR2 is SNEGSKA (reference sequence). V dropped 3 bases and J dropped 2; count of bases not matched to a gene: 11. The CDR3 runs 16 residues.